Below are 14 T cell receptor beta chains sequenced from a single sample in a study of spatial heterogeneity in lung cancer. TCRdb fed the 5' RACE reads into MiXCR, producing one record per CDR3 protein. The sample includes approximately 40,000 distinct CDR3 sequences, 4% to 6% seen only once; the top ten take about 28%. Specified time point: sample taken at primary tumor resection. Sequencing was performed on whole RNA extracted from tumor and nontumor lung tissue, or from frozen PBMC, and the material was left unsorted. The sample was PBMCs, taken at surgery. The receptors stem from a female donor with early-stage non-small cell lung cancer.

This clonotype was detected ten times or more. The V and J genes are TRBV7-9 and TRBJ2-1, with a tentative D call TRBD1 (5 bases). V was trimmed by 0 bases and J by 3 bases, leaving 24 bases between them. CDR1 and CDR2 (germline): SEHNR, FQNEAQ (reference sequence). The CDR3 runs 20 residues. CDR3 residues: CASSLAPGFPVRSRYNEQFF. The CDR3, as DNA: TGTGCCAGCAGCTTAGCGCCAGGGTTCCCCGTAAGGAGTCGCTACAATGAGCAGTTCTTC. The full variable domain, with the rest looked up from reference TRBV7-9 and TRBJ2-1, is DTGVSQNPRHKITKRGQNVTFRCDPISEHNRLYWYRQTLGQGPEFLTYFQNEAQLEKSRLLSDRFSAERPKGSFSTLEIQRTEQGDSAMYLCASSLAPGFPVRSRYNEQFFGPGTRLTVL.

This clonotype has more than one count but fewer than ten. This rearrangement joins TRBV6-5 to TRBJ1-4, with D possibly being TRBD1 (6 bases). CDR1 is MNHEY and CDR2 is SVGAGI in the germline V gene. The CDR3 runs to 15 residues. V was trimmed by 5 bases and J by 3 bases, leaving 13 bases between them. The CDR3, as DNA: TGTGCCAGCAGTACTATGGGGGCAGCTAATGAAAAACTGTTTTTT. It is translated as CASSTMGAANEKLFF.

This clonotype has a count of ten or more. The CDR3 DNA sequence: TGTGCCACCCAGGGGGCGGGAGAGTGGAATGAGCAGTTCTTC. Translating gives CATQGAGEWNEQFF. The chain couples TRBV24-1 to TRBJ2-1; D perhaps matches TRBD1 (8 bases). Germline V gene data show CDR1 as KGHDR and CDR2 as SFDVKD. The CDR3 has 14 amino acids. The V end lost 9 bases, the J end lost 7 bases, and 18 bases lay between the germline ends.

This clonotype was recorded many times. V usage is TRBV2 and J usage is TRBJ2-3; D might be TRBD2 (5 bases). The CDR3 sequence is 14 residues long. Germline CDR1 and CDR2: SNHLY and FYNNEI. The V and J ends lost 5 bases and 1 base respectively, with 10 bases between them. CDR3 DNA sequence: TGTGCCAGCAGTATGACTACTCGCACAGATACGCAGTATTTT. Residues: CASSMTTRTDTQYF.

This clonotype was seen ten or more times. This chain joins TRBV7-8 and TRBJ1-2; D unclear. Germline CDR1 reads SGHVS; CDR2 reads FQNEAQ. The length of the CDR3 is 15 residues. Trimming stripped 1 base from V and 3 bases from J, with 12 bases between. CDR3 sequence: CASSLGPRTDYGYTF. The CDR3 nucleotides are TGTGCCAGCAGCTTAGGCCCACGAACCGACTATGGCTACACCTTC.

Ten or more counts support this clonotype. The chain has TRBV4-1 and TRBJ1-4; D is undetermined. Per germline, CDR1 MGHRA and CDR2 YSYEKL. CDR3 size: 14 residues. V shed 3 bases and J shed 8 bases, with 13 bases lying between them. For the CDR3, the DNA is TGCGCCAGCAGCCATATCGGACGGCTGGAAAAACTGTTTTTT. This codes for CASSHIGRLEKLFF.

This clonotype was picked up many times. V and J are TRBV11-2 and TRBJ2-3; 9 bases map to TRBD2. Germline V gene lookup returns CDR1 SGHAT and CDR2 FQNNGV. V was clipped by 5 bases and J by 3 bases; unmatched bases: 3. This CDR3 has 14 residues. The CDR3 region has the DNA TGTGCCAGCAGCCCGAGCGGGGGGACAGATACGCAGTATTTT. It encodes CASSPSGGTDTQYF. Filled out from reference TRBV11-2 and TRBJ2-3, the complete variable domain reads EAGVAQSPRYKIIEKRQSVAFWCNPISGHATLYWYQQILGQGPKLLIQFQNNGVVDDSQLPKDRFSAERLKGVDSTLKIQPAKLEDSAVYLCASSPSGGTDTQYFGPGTRLTVL.

By share, this clonotype ranks as medium-sized. The J gene is TRBJ1-5, the V gene TRBV6-2 or TRBV6-3; D is undetermined. In germline, CDR1 is MNHEY, CDR2 SVGEGT. This CDR3 has 14 amino acids. The V end was cut by 2 bases, the J end by 5 bases, with 10 bases between. The CDR3 region has the DNA TGTGCCAGCAGTTACGATGCCGGATATCAGCCCCAGCATTTT. Its protein is CASSYDAGYQPQHF.

This clonotype was detected ten times or more. The chain employs TRBV27 and TRBJ1-1; no reliable D call. V shed 4 bases and J shed 4 bases, with 10 bases lying between them. The CDR3 runs to 13 residues. Germline CDR1 is MNHEY and CDR2 is SMNVEV (reference sequence). The CDR3 is CASSSRPGTEAFF. The CDR3 coding sequence is TGTGCCAGCAGTTCTCGCCCCGGCACTGAAGCTTTCTTT.

This clonotype was counted ten times or more. The CDR3 protein is CASSMQGATTGELFF. The CDR3 DNA reads TGTGCCAGCAGTATGCAGGGGGCGACCACCGGGGAGCTGTTTTTT. J is TRBJ2-2 and V is TRBV2, with 8 bases identical to TRBD1. The junction had 6 bases not matched to a gene; V was cut back by 5 bases and J by 4 bases. This CDR3 has 15 residues. Germline lookup yields CDR1 SNHLY and CDR2 FYNNEI.

This clonotype was recorded at least ten times. The CDR3 nucleotides read TGTGCCAGCAGCCCGACTAGCGGGTACAATGAGCAGTTCTTC. As protein: CASSPTSGYNEQFF. The rearrangement uses TRBV7-9 and TRBJ2-1; TRBD2 matches at 10 bases. The CDR3 runs 14 residues. Looked up from germline, CDR1 is SEHNR and CDR2 is FQNEAQ (reference sequence). V shed 5 bases, J shed 4 bases, and the junction held 2 bases outside the gene matches. Complete variable domain (other parts from reference TRBV7-9 and TRBJ2-1): DTGVSQNPRHKITKRGQNVTFRCDPISEHNRLYWYRQTLGQGPEFLTYFQNEAQLEKSRLLSDRFSAERPKGSFSTLEIQRTEQGDSAMYLCASSPTSGYNEQFFGPGTRLTVL.

This clonotype was observed a few times. The rearrangement links TRBV15 to TRBJ2-4; D call uncertain. The germline V gene has CDR1 LNHNV and CDR2 YYDKDF (reference sequence). The CDR3 runs 13 residues. V gave up 3 bases and J gave up 10 bases, with 13 bases separating them. This CDR3 reads CATSSPGRGIQYF. In nucleotides, the CDR3 is TGTGCCACCAGCAGCCCCGGTCGCGGTATTCAGTACTTC.

In this sample, this clonotype turned up once. A clone one base away is much larger, so this may be a read error. The rearrangement links TRBV28 to TRBJ2-1; D is uncertain. CDR1 and CDR2 from the germline V gene are MDHEN and SYDVKM. V was trimmed by 4 bases and J by 1 base, leaving 8 bases between them. The CDR3 spans 14 residues. The CDR3, as DNA: TGTGCCAGCAGTTCAATCGCATCCTACAATGAGCAGTTCTTC. Its translation: CASSSIASYNEQFF.

V and J are TRBV24-1 and TRBJ2-3; 13 bases are shared with TRBD2. The germline V gene encodes CDR1 KGHDR and CDR2 SFDVKD. V lost 3 bases to trimming and J lost 6 bases; unmatched junction nucleotides: 11. The CDR3 is 18 amino acids. In nucleotides, the CDR3 is TGTGCCACCAGTGATCCCGGGACTAGCGGGGCCACACGGGATACGCAGTATTTT. This translates into CATSDPGTSGATRDTQYF.